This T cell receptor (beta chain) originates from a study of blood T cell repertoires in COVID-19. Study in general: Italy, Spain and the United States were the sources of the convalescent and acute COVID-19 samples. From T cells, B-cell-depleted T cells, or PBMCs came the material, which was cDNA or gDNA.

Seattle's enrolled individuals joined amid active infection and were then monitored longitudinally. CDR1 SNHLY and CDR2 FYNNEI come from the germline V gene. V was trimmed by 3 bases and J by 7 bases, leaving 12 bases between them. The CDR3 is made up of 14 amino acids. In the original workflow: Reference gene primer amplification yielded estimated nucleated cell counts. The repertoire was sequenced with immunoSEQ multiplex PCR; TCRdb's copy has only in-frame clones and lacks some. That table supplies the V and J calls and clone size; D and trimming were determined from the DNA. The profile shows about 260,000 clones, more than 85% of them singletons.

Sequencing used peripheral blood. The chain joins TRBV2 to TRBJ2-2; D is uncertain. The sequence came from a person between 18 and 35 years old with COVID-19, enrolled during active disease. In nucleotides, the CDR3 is TGTGCCAGCAGTGAGCAACTACAAAGCGGGGAGCTGTTTTTT. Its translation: CASSEQLQSGELFF.